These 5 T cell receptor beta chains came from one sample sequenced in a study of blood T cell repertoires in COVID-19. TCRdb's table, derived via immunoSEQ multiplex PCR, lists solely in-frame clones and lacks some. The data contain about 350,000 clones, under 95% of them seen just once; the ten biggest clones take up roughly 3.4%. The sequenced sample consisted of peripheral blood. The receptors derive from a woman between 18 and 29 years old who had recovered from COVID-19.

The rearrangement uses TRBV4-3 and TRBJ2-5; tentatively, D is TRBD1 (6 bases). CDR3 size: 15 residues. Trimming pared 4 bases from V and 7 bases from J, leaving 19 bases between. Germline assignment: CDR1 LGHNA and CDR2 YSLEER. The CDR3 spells CASSPWAQGSATQYF. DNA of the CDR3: TGCGCCAGCAGCCCATGGGCGCAGGGGTCTGCGACCCAGTACTTC.

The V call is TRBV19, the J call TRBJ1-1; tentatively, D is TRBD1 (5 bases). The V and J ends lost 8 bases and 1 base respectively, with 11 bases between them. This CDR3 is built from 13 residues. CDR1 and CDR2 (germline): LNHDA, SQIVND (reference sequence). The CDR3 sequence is CASDLGGNTEAFF. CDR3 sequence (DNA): TGTGCCAGTGACCTGGGGGGGAACACTGAAGCTTTCTTT.

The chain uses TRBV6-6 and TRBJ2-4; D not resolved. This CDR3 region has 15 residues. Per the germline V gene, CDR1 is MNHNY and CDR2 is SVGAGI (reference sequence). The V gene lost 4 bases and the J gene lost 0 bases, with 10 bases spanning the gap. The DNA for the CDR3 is TGTGCCAGCAGTTTGGAGACCCTAGCCAAAAACATTCAGTACTTC. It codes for CASSLETLAKNIQYF.

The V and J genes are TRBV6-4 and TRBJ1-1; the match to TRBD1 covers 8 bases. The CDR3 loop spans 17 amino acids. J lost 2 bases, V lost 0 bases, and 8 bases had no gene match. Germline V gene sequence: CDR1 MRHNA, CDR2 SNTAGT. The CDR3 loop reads CASSDSMVRGRNTEAFF. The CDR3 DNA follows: TGTGCCAGCAGTGACTCGATGGTCAGGGGGCGAAACACTGAAGCTTTCTTT.

The CDR3 region has the DNA TGTGCCAGCAGCCTGCCGGAGGGCGAGCAGTACGTC. It encodes CASSLPEGEQYV. This sequence joins TRBV7-9 and TRBJ2-7, with a weak D call TRBD2 (6 bases). This CDR3 is built from 12 residues. Deletions cut 5 bases from V and 6 bases from J, with 11 bases between. Germline lookup yields CDR1 SEHNR and CDR2 FQNEAQ (reference sequence).